The 29 T cell receptor beta chains presented below share a single source sample, sequenced in a study of beta chain features in type 1 diabetes. Sequenced material consisted of expressed TCRB transcripts (all of the isolated RNA was reverse transcribed). Clones were read by immunoSEQ multiplex PCR, and TCRdb kept only the in-frame ones, dropping some. The sample contains 95,000 to 150,000 clones, 16% of which appear only once. These receptors have no known antigen. Study-level findings and limits: Shortening of TCRB CDR3s, moderate but significant, appeared in all four CD4+ subsets of Type 1 diabetes patients.

The sample taken for sequencing was central memory CD4+ T cells from blood. These receptors were collected from a man aged 25-40 years with type 1 diabetes.

The V call is TRBV6-5, the J call TRBJ2-7; D uncertain. This CDR3 is built from 13 residues. Trimming stripped 3 bases from V and 2 bases from J, with 8 bases between. Germline CDR1 is MNHEY and CDR2 is SVGAGI. The CDR3 DNA sequence: TGTGCCAGCAGTTATCCACGCGCCTACGAGCAGTACTTC. This encodes CASSYPRAYEQYF.

This clone was picked up a small number of times. V and J are TRBV18 and TRBJ2-2; D uncertain. This CDR3 comprises 13 residues. V was clipped by 3 bases and J by 4 bases, with 6 bases between them. Per germline, CDR1 KGHSH and CDR2 LQKENI. CDR3 DNA sequence: TGTGCCAGCTCACCTTCATTCACCGGGGAGCTGTTTTTT. It translates to CASSPSFTGELFF.

This clone has just a few counts. This rearrangement joins TRBV7-2 to TRBJ1-6, with D perhaps TRBD1 (6 bases). The germline CDR1 and CDR2 sequences are SGHTA and FQGNSA. The CDR3 is 14 residues long. V lost 5 bases to trimming and J lost 10 bases, with 15 bases between them. Written as DNA, the CDR3 is TGTGCCAGCAGCGTAGAAGGGGGTCGGTCACCCCTCCACTTT. This codes for CASSVEGGRSPLHF. Based on the CDR3 plus reference TRBV7-2 and TRBJ1-6, the full variable domain is GAGVSQSPSNKVTEKGKDVELRCDPISGHTALYWYRQSLGQGLEFLIYFQGNSAPDKSGLPSDRFSAERTGGSVSTLTIQRTQQEDSAVYLCASSVEGGRSPLHFGNGTRLTVT.

This CDR3 is CASSPDRDGNQPQHF. The CDR3 DNA is TGTGCCAGCAGCCCTGACAGGGATGGCAATCAGCCCCAGCATTTT. V gene TRBV7-2 combines with J gene TRBJ1-5, with 7 positions matching TRBD1. The V and J ends lost 5 bases and 2 bases, in that order; junction bases with no gene match: 6. Germline values: CDR1 SGHTA, CDR2 FQGNSA. The CDR3 spans 15 residues.

The chain couples TRBV5-1 to TRBJ2-2; D perhaps matches TRBD2 (6 bases). Between the trimmed V and J ends, which lost 3 bases and 7 bases, there was a span of 22 bases. CDR1 is SGHRS, CDR2 YFSETQ, per germline. There are 17 residues in the CDR3. CDR3 region: CASSSQTSFKDGGELFF. DNA of the CDR3: TGCGCCAGCAGCTCACAGACTAGTTTCAAGGACGGCGGGGAGCTGTTTTTT.

The chain has TRBV29-1 and TRBJ2-3; 8 positions match TRBD2. CDR3 size: 14 residues. Germline lookup yields CDR1 SQVTM and CDR2 ANQGSEA. V dropped 3 bases and J dropped 0; count of bases not matched to a gene: 2. CDR3 in amino acids: CSVDPSGSTDTQYF. CDR3 DNA sequence: TGCAGCGTTGATCCTAGCGGGAGCACAGATACGCAGTATTTT.

V is TRBV30 and J is TRBJ1-2; D is possibly TRBD1 (5 bases). Germline V gives CDR1 GTSNPN, CDR2 SVGIG (reference sequence). The CDR3 contains 14 residues. Trimming cost V 4 bases and J 3 bases, with 15 bases left between them. The CDR3 DNA follows: TGTGCCTGGAACGTAGACAGCTCCTACTATGGCTACACCTTC. Encoded protein: CAWNVDSSYYGYTF.

J is TRBJ1-2 and V is TRBV5-4, with D perhaps TRBD1 (5 bases). Germline V lookup: CDR1 SGHNT, CDR2 YYREEE (reference sequence). Trimming pared 7 bases from V and 4 bases from J, leaving 14 bases between. The CDR3 is 13 amino acids. The DNA for the CDR3 is TGTGCCAGCGCAAGGGACGGATTCTATGGCTACACCTTC. Its translation: CASARDGFYGYTF.

The chain employs TRBV11-1 and TRBJ2-1; D uncertain. Trimming stripped 3 bases from V and 9 bases from J, with 9 bases between. CDR1 and CDR2 (germline): SGHAT, FQDESV (reference sequence). There are 12 residues in the CDR3. The CDR3 loop reads CASSFSLSEQFF. The DNA of the CDR3 is TGTGCCAGCAGCTTCAGTTTGAGTGAGCAGTTCTTC.

This clone was seen more than once but under ten times. The chain is built from TRBV6-5 and TRBJ2-7; D may match TRBD1 or TRBD2 (7 bases each). Germline CDR1 MNHEY, CDR2 SVGAGI. This CDR3 is built from 16 residues. Trimming stripped 0 bases from V and 5 bases from J, with 17 bases between. The CDR3 DNA reads TGTGCCAGCAGTTACTCGATGACAGGGCGGGGGCACGAGCAGTACTTC. It codes for CASSYSMTGRGHEQYF.

The chain has TRBV30 and TRBJ2-5; possible D gene TRBD2, 6 bases. Germline CDR1 reads GTSNPN; CDR2 reads SVGIG (reference sequence). Trimming took 1 base from V and 5 from J, leaving 14 bases between them. The CDR3 is 14 amino acids. CDR3 protein: CAWSGTTSRETQYF. CDR3 sequence (DNA): TGTGCCTGGAGTGGGACAACTAGCAGGGAGACCCAGTACTTC.

J is TRBJ2-7 and V is TRBV6-5; 11 bases align to TRBD1. Trimming at V came to 7 bases and at J to 3 bases, leaving 5 bases not matched to a gene. This CDR3 is 14 amino acids long. Per germline, CDR1 MNHEY and CDR2 SVGAGI. The CDR3 sequence is CASTRTGGNYEQYF. The CDR3 DNA is TGTGCCAGCACCCGGACAGGGGGCAACTACGAGCAGTACTTC.

This clone was counted between two and nine times. The chain joins TRBV6-1 to TRBJ2-7, with a tentative D call TRBD1 (7 bases). CDR3 length: 16 residues. Per the germline V gene, CDR1 is MNHNS and CDR2 is SASEGT. Trimming removed 4 bases at V and 1 base at J, with 17 bases between. The CDR3: CASSGLTGTLSYEQYF. The CDR3 DNA is TGTGCCAGCAGTGGGCTGACAGGGACTTTATCCTACGAGCAGTACTTC.

The chain couples TRBV10-3 to TRBJ1-1; 8 bases are shared with TRBD1. The CDR3 consists of 16 residues. Germline CDR1 is ENHRY and CDR2 is SYGVKD. V lost 4 bases to trimming and J lost 1 base; unmatched junction nucleotides: 8. The CDR3 region is CAISALAGTGNTEAFF. The CDR3 DNA reads as TGTGCCATCAGTGCCTTGGCGGGGACAGGGAACACTGAAGCTTTCTTT.

This clone was seen a few times. V and J are TRBV7-6 and TRBJ2-5; 10 bases fit TRBD1. The end of the DNA is better explained by TRBJ2-7, so the J call may be wrong. Germline CDR1 reads SGHVS; CDR2 reads FNYEAQ. The CDR3 is 18 residues long. The CDR3 loop is CASSLDGFWTGGSYEQYF. CDR3 nucleotides: TGTGCCAGCAGCTTAGACGGGTTCTGGACAGGGGGGTCCTACGAGCAGTACTTC.

Only a few counts were recorded for this clone. The V and J genes are TRBV25-1 and TRBJ1-1, with D perhaps TRBD1 (5 bases). The CDR3 has 13 residues. V gave up 8 bases and J gave up 6 bases, with 16 bases separating them. CDR1 is MGHDK, CDR2 SYGVNS, per germline. The CDR3 nucleotides are TGTGCCAGCCGTCTCGACCTGGGGGCTGAAGCTTTCTTT. It specifies CASRLDLGAEAFF. Full variable domain (missing parts from reference TRBV25-1 and TRBJ1-1): EADIYQTPRYLVIGTGKKITLECSQTMGHDKMYWYQQDPGMELHLIHYSYGVNSTEKGDLSSESTVSRIRTEHFPLTLESARPSHTSQYLCASRLDLGAEAFFGQGTRLTVV.

V is TRBV18 and J is TRBJ2-7; possibly TRBD1 or TRBD2 for D (5 bases each). The CDR3 sequence is 14 residues long. Germline V lookup: CDR1 KGHSH, CDR2 LQKENI. With 2 bases removed from V and 10 bases from J, the gap between germline ends came to 18 bases. The CDR3 region is CASSPKSGPAEQYF. CDR3 DNA sequence: TGTGCCAGCTCACCAAAGTCGGGACCGGCCGAACAGTACTTC.

This clone was counted many times. The chain recombines TRBV5-6 with TRBJ1-2; D uncertain. V was pared by 1 base and J by 7 bases, with 8 bases between. Germline CDR1 SGHDT, CDR2 YYEEEE. The CDR3 contains 12 residues. The CDR3 DNA follows: TGTGCCAGCAGCTTGAATCACGGTGGCTACACCTTC. It encodes CASSLNHGGYTF. Together with reference TRBV5-6 and TRBJ1-2, the CDR3 gives the full variable domain: DAGVTQSPTHLIKTRGQQVTLRCSPKSGHDTVSWYQQALGQGPQFIFQYYEEEERQRGNFPDRFSGHQFPNYSSELNVNALLLGDSALYLCASSLNHGGYTFGSGTRLTVV.

This clone was detected many times. The chain carries TRBV5-1 and TRBJ1-6; TRBD1 aligns across 11 bases. J lost 10 bases, V lost 0 bases, and 0 bases had no gene match. CDR1 is SGHRS, CDR2 YFSETQ, per germline. There are 14 residues in the CDR3. The CDR3 loop reads CASSLGDRGSPLHF. In DNA form, the CDR3 reads TGCGCCAGCAGCTTGGGGGACAGGGGGTCACCCCTCCACTTT. The whole variable domain, filled in from reference TRBV5-1 and TRBJ1-6, reads KAGVTQTPRYLIKTRGQQVTLSCSPISGHRSVSWYQQTPGQGLQFLFEYFSETQRNKGNFPGRFSGRQFSNSRSEMNVSTLELGDSALYLCASSLGDRGSPLHFGNGTRLTVT.

The table lists this clone with a few counts. The rearrangement joins TRBV28 to TRBJ2-1, with 12 bases aligning to TRBD1. J gave up 7 bases and V 5 bases, and 9 bases lay outside the gene matches. CDR1 is MDHEN and CDR2 is SYDVKM in the germline V gene. The CDR3 is 16 amino acids. In DNA form, the CDR3 reads TGTGCCAGCAGTCCCTACGGGACAGGGGGCTTGAATGAGCAGTTCTTC. This sequence encodes CASSPYGTGGLNEQFF.

The DNA for the CDR3 is TGTGCCAGCAGCTTAGGGAACGGGGGTGGAAACATTCAGTACTTC. This codes for CASSLGNGGGNIQYF. J is TRBJ2-4 and V is TRBV7-2; the D gene is possibly TRBD2 (6 bases). The germline V and J ends were trimmed by 1 base and 6 bases, with 13 bases remaining between them. Germline V gives CDR1 SGHTA, CDR2 FQGNSA. The CDR3 runs 15 residues.

This chain connects TRBV4-2 to TRBJ1-6, with 9 bases identical to TRBD1. CDR3 length: 17 amino acids. Germline V lookup: CDR1 LGHNA, CDR2 YNFKEQ. V trimming: 0 bases; J trimming: 14 bases; junction bases outside the gene matches: 14. CDR3 in DNA: TGTGCCAGCAGCCAAGACCTCTACCGGGACAGGGAAGGATCCCTCCACTTT. Its protein product is CASSQDLYRDREGSLHF.

This chain uses TRBV27 with TRBJ2-5; perhaps TRBD1 as D (5 bases). Germline V lookup: CDR1 MNHEY, CDR2 SMNVEV (reference sequence). Trimming shortened V by 4 bases and J by 5 bases, and 20 bases separated the two germline ends. CDR3 length: 16 residues. The CDR3 DNA reads as TGTGCCAGCAGTTCGAAACGTCCGAGTTGGGGCGAGACCCAGTACTTC. It specifies CASSSKRPSWGETQYF.

The chain links TRBV27 to TRBJ1-1; D is perhaps TRBD1 (5 bases). Trimming took 5 bases from V and 2 from J, leaving 12 bases between them. Germline V gene data show CDR1 as MNHEY and CDR2 as SMNVEV (reference sequence). The CDR3 consists of 14 residues. Here the CDR3 DNA reads TGTGCCAGCAGTCCCGCCAGGGAAAACACTGAAGCTTTCTTT. It encodes CASSPARENTEAFF.

This clone was detected ten times or more. The V and J genes are TRBV14 and TRBJ2-6; D uncertain. The CDR3 has 14 residues. The V gene lost 1 base and the J gene lost 0 bases, with 1 base spanning the gap. Germline lookup yields CDR1 SGHDN and CDR2 FVKESK. The CDR3 sequence is CASSQVSGANVLTF. CDR3 sequence (DNA): TGTGCCAGCAGCCAAGTCTCTGGGGCCAACGTCCTGACTTTC.

The V and J genes are TRBV4-1 and TRBJ1-3; no firm D call. CDR1 and CDR2 (germline): MGHRA, YSYEKL. The CDR3 consists of 13 residues. The V end lost 3 bases, the J end lost 0 bases, and 3 bases lay between the germline ends. The CDR3 sequence: CASSQISGNTIYF. CDR3 coding DNA: TGCGCCAGCAGCCAGATCTCTGGAAACACCATATATTTT.

This clone came up a few times. The chain carries TRBV4-2 and TRBJ1-5; maybe TRBD1 (5 bases). Deletions cut 4 bases from V and 8 bases from J, with 18 bases between. The CDR3 loop spans 15 amino acids. Germline CDR1 is LGHNA and CDR2 is YNFKEQ. CDR3 DNA: TGTGCCAGCAGCCGCATTTACCCGACAGAAAAGCCCCAGCATTTT. It encodes CASSRIYPTEKPQHF.

The rearrangement joins TRBV11-2 to TRBJ2-1, with D perhaps matching TRBD2 (6 bases). Trimming stripped 1 base from V and 7 bases from J, with 17 bases between. Germline CDR1 is SGHAT and CDR2 is FQNNGV. The CDR3 runs to 16 residues. The CDR3 region has the DNA TGTGCCAGCAGCTTAGTACGGGGGACTGCTAGTAATGAGCAGTTCTTC. This gives the protein CASSLVRGTASNEQFF.

This clone turned up a few times. Other DNA sequences within the sample encode an identical CDR3. This chain joins TRBV4-3 and TRBJ2-3; no clear D gene. Trimming stripped 0 bases from V and 2 bases from J, with 6 bases between. CDR3 size: 14 residues. CDR1 LGHNA and CDR2 YSLEER come from the germline V gene. Written as DNA, the CDR3 is TGCGCCAGCAGCCAAGATCCGGCCACAGATACGCAGTATTTT. It is translated as CASSQDPATDTQYF.